This T cell receptor (beta chain) was sequenced for a study of human T cells and chemical hapten exposure. The CDR3 consists of 15 residues. Germline V gene lookup returns CDR1 MDHEN and CDR2 SYDVKM. The V end lost 2 bases, the J end lost 7 bases, and 15 bases lay between the germline ends. The sample holds many counts of this clonotype. The sample's time point: patch test 3, about 24 weeks after DPC sensitization. Treatment meaning: therapeutic diphenylcyclopropenone sensitization with weekly scalp DPC. Individual cDNA molecules (in the library) carried attached unique molecular identifiers. MiXCR, applied by TCRdb to the RACE reads, yields one record per CDR3 protein. Here the sample spans about 64,000 distinct CDR3 sequences, 9.5% to 12% being singletons.

The chain recombines TRBV28 with TRBJ1-5; tentatively, D is TRBD1 (5 bases). The source was whole blood, collected in connection with sensitization to the hapten diphenylcyclopropenone (DPC). The sequence was obtained from a woman in her thirties with alopecia areata. Some clones in this sample may be carry-over from other donors' samples. The CDR3 nucleotides read TGTGCCAGCAGTTTAAAACAGGTTTTGGCCCAGCCCCAGCATTTT. Its translation is CASSLKQVLAQPQHF.